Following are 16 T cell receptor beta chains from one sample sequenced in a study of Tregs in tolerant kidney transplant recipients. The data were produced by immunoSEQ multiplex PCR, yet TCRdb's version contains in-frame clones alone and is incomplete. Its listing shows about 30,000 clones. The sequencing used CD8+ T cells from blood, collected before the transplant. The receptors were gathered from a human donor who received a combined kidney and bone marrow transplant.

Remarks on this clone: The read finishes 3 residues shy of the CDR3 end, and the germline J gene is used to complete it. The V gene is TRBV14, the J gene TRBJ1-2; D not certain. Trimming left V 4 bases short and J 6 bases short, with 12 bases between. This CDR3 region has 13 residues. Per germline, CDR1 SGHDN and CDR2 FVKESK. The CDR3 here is CASSRPGFHGYTF. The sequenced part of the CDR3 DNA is TGTGCCAGCAGCCGCCCGGGTTTCCATGGC.

The sequenced CDR3 bases are TGTGCCAGTAGCATGACAGGGATTGGGGCCAACGTC. Amino acids: CASSMTGIGANV. In full, the CDR3 is CASSMTGIGANVLTF. V usage is TRBV19 and J usage is TRBJ2-6, with 7 nucleotides matching TRBD1. Read data end 3 residues before the CDR3 end; the end is taken from the germline J gene. With V trimmed by 6 bases and J by 3 bases, 5 bases remained unmatched. From germline, CDR1 is LNHDA and CDR2 SQIVND (reference sequence). The CDR3 is 15 amino acids.

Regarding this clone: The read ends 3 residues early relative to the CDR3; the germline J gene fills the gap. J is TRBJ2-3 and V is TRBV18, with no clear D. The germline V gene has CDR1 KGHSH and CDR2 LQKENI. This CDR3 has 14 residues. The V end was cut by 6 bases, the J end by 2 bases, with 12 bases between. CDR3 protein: CASSPISNTDTQYF. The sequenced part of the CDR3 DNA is TGTGCCAGCTCTCCTATTTCCAACACAGATACG.

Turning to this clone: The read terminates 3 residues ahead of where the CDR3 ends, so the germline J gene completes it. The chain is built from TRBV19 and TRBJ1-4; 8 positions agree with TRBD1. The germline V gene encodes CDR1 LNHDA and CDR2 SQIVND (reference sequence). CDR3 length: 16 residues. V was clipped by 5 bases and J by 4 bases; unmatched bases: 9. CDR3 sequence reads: CASSGRQGMLNEKLFF. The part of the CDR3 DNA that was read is TGTGCCAGTAGTGGGAGACAGGGGATGCTTAATGAAAAA. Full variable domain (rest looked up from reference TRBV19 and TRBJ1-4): DGGITQSPKYLFRKEGQNVTLSCEQNLNHDAMYWYRQDPGQGLRLIYYSQIVNDFQKGDIAEGYSVSREKKESFPLTVTSAQKNPTAFYLCASSGRQGMLNEKLFFGSGTQLSVL.

This chain's CDR3 is CASSADLAPGELFF. The CDR3 bases that were read are TGTGCCAGCAGTGCGGATCTAGCGCCCGGGGAG. This rearrangement joins TRBV6-4 to TRBJ2-2; D may be TRBD2 (6 bases). The CDR3 is cut off 3 residues early in the read; its end comes from the germline J gene. The germline V and J ends were trimmed by 4 bases and 6 bases, with 12 bases remaining between them. The V gene's germline CDR1 is MRHNA and CDR2 SNTAGT. The CDR3 has 14 amino acids.

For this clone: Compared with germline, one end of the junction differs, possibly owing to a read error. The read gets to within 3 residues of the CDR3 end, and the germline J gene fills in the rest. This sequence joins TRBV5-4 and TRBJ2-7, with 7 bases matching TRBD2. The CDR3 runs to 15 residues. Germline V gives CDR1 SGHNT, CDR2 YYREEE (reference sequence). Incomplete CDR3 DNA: TGTGCCAGCAGCTTGACGGCGACTAGCTCCAACGAG. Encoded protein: CASSLTATSSNE. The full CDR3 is CASSLTATSSNEQYF.

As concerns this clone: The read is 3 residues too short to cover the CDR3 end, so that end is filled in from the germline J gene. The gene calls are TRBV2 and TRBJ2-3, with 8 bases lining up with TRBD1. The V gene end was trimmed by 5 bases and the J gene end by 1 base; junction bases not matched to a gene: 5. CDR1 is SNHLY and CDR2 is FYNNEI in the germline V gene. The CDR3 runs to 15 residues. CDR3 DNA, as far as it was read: TGTGCCAGCAGTAAAAGGACAGGGCGCACAGATACG. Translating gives CASSKRTGRTDT. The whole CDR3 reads CASSKRTGRTDTQYF.

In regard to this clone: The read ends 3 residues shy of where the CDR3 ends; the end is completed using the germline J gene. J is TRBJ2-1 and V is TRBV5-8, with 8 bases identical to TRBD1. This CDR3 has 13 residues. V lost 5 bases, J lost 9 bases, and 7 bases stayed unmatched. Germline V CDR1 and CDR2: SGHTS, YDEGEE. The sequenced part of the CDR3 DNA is TGTGCCAGCAGTTTAGGACAGGGCGGTGAG. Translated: CASSLGQGGE. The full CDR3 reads CASSLGQGGEQFF.

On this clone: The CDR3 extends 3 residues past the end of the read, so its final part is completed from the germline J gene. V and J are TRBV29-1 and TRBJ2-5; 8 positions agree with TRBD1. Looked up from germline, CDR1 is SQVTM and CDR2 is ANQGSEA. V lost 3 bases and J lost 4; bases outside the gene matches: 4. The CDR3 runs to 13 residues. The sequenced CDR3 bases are TGCAGCGTTGATCCCGGGACAGGAGAGACC. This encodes CSVDPGTGET. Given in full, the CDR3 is CSVDPGTGETQYF.

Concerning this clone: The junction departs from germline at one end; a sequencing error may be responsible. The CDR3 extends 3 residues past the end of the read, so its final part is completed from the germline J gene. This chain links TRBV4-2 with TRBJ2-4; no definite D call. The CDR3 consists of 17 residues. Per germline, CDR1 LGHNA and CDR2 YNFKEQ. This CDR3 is CASSQIWKGSGENIQYF. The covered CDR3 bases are TGCGCCAGCAGCCAGATATGGAAAGGCTCGGGTGAGAACATT.

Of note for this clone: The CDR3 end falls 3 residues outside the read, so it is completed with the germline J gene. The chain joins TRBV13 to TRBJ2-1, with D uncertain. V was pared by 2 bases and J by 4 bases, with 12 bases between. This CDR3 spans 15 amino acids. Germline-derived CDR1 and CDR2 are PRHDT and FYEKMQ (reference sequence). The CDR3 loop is CASSLNTVKYNEQFF. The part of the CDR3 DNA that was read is TGTGCCAGCAGCTTAAATACAGTAAAGTACAATGAG.

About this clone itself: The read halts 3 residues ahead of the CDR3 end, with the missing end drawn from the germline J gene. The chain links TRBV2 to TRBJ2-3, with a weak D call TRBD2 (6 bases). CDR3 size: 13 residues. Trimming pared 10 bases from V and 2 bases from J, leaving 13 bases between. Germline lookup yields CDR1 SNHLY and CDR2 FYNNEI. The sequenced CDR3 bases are TGTGCCATCCCGGGACTTAACACAGATACG. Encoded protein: CAIPGLNTDT. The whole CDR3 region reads CAIPGLNTDTQYF.

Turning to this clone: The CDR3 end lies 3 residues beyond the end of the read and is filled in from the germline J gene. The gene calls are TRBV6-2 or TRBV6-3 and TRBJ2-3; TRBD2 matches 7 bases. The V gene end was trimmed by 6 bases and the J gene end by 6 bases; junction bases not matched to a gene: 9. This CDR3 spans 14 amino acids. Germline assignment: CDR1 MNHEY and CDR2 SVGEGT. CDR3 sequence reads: CASRPGTTGDTQYF. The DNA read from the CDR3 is TGTGCCAGCAGACCCGGGACTACGGGGGATACG.

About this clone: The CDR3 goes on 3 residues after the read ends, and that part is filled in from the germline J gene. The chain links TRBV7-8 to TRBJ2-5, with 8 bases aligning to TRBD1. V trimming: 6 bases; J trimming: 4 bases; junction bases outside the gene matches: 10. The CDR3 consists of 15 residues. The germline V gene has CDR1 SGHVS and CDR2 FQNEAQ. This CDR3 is CASSWTGNNRETQYF. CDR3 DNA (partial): TGTGCCAGCAGTTGGACAGGGAATAATCGAGAGACC.

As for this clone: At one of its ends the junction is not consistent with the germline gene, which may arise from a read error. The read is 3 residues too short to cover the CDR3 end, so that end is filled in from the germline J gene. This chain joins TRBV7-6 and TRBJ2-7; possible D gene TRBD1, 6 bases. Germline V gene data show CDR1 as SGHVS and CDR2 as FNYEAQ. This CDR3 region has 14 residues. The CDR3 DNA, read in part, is TGTGCCAGCAGCGTAGCCTCTACAGGGAGCGAG. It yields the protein CASSVASTGSE. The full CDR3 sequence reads CASSVASTGSEQYF. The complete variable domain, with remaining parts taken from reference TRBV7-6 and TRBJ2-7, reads GAGVSQSPRYKVTKRGQDVALRCDPISGHVSLYWYRQALGQGPEFLTYFNYEAQQDKSGLPNDRFSAERPEGSISTLTIQRTEQRDSAMYRCASSVASTGSEQYFGPGTRLTVT.

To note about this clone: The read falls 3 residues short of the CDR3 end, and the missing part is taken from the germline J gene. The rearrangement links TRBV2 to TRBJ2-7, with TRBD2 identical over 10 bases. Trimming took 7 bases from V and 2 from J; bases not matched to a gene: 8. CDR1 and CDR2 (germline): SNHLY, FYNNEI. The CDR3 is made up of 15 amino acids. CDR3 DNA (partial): TGTGCCAGCACGGAAGGGACTAGCGTCACCTACGAG. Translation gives CASTEGTSVTYE. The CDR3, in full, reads CASTEGTSVTYEQYF.